Shown below are 13 T cell receptor beta chains from a single sample sequenced in a study. TCRdb called the reads again in MiXCR, with one record for every CDR3 protein. Of 3,000 to 4,000 distinct CDR3 sequences listed, 9.8% were seen once; the top ten hold 6.3%. Sequenced: CD4+ T cells from synovial fluid. These receptors originate from a human donor with rheumatoid arthritis.

The V call is TRBV7-2, the J call TRBJ2-3; TRBD2 aligns across 7 bases. V shed 1 base and J 6 bases; nucleotides not matched to a gene: 7. There are 15 residues in the CDR3. Germline CDR1 SGHTA, CDR2 FQGNSA. The CDR3 spells CASSLVAGEGDTQYF. Here the CDR3 DNA reads TGTGCCAGCAGCTTAGTGGCGGGAGAAGGGGATACGCAGTATTTT.

A few counts support this clonotype. This chain connects TRBV7-3 to TRBJ2-5; TRBD1 agrees at 9 bases. CDR3 length: 14 residues. With 4 bases clipped from V and 5 bases from J, the junction kept 5 bases outside the gene matches. The germline V gene encodes CDR1 SGHTA and CDR2 FQGTGA. CDR3 residues: CASSYRGQGETQYF. In nucleotides, the CDR3 is TGTGCCAGCAGCTACAGGGGGCAGGGGGAGACCCAGTACTTC.

V is TRBV20-1 and J is TRBJ2-5; TRBD2 matches at 7 bases. The CDR3 length is 13 residues. The trim removed 4 bases at V and 5 bases at J, leaving 7 bases unmatched. CDR1 and CDR2 from the germline V gene are DFQATT and SNEGSKA (reference sequence). The CDR3 protein is CSAMVAGVETQYF. DNA for the CDR3: TGCAGTGCTATGGTGGCGGGAGTGGAGACCCAGTACTTC.

This clonotype is medium-sized within its sample. The chain has TRBV19 and TRBJ2-2, with 9 nucleotides matching TRBD2. The CDR3 loop spans 16 amino acids. Losses at the gene ends were 5 bases for V and 8 bases for J; bases not matched to a gene: 12. CDR1 LNHDA and CDR2 SQIVND come from the germline V gene (reference sequence). This CDR3 is CASSGNSGSASGELFF. In DNA, the CDR3 is TGTGCCAGTAGTGGAAATAGCGGGAGTGCGTCTGGGGAGCTGTTTTTT.

The V call is TRBV19, the J call TRBJ2-1; 11 bases are shared with TRBD2. The CDR3 is made up of 17 amino acids. Trimming at V came to 5 bases and at J to 5 bases, leaving 11 bases not matched to a gene. Germline CDR1 LNHDA, CDR2 SQIVND (reference sequence). CDR3 DNA sequence: TGTGCCAGTAGTTCCGATTGGGGGACTAGCGGCAACAATGAGCAGTTCTTC. Its protein product is CASSSDWGTSGNNEQFF.

This clonotype is deemed medium-sized. The chain joins TRBV7-2 to TRBJ2-7; maybe TRBD2 (6 bases). The CDR3 consists of 15 residues. Trimming cost V 0 bases and J 1 base, with 10 bases left between them. The germline V gene has CDR1 SGHTA and CDR2 FQGNSA. DNA for the CDR3: TGTGCCAGCAGCTTAGCTCTAGCGACTTCCTACGAGCAGTACTTC. Translating it yields CASSLALATSYEQYF. Drawing the rest from reference TRBV7-2 and TRBJ2-7, the complete variable domain is GAGVSQSPSNKVTEKGKDVELRCDPISGHTALYWYRQSLGQGLEFLIYFQGNSAPDKSGLPSDRFSAERTGGSVSTLTIQRTQQEDSAVYLCASSLALATSYEQYFGPGTRLTVT.

This clonotype is labeled as medium-sized. This chain joins TRBV20-1 and TRBJ2-3; maybe TRBD1 (6 bases). The V gene's germline CDR1 is DFQATT and CDR2 SNEGSKA (reference sequence). Deletions cut 5 bases from V and 7 bases from J, with 16 bases between. CDR3 length equals 13 residues. CDR3 sequence: CSAGDTGKNTQYF. The CDR3 region has the DNA TGCAGTGCTGGGGATACAGGGAAAAATACGCAGTATTTT.

By proportion, this clonotype is medium-sized. This chain connects TRBV29-1 to TRBJ2-1, with 7 bases fitting TRBD1. The CDR3 is made up of 14 amino acids. V trimming: 4 bases; J trimming: 6 bases; junction bases outside the gene matches: 9. The V gene's germline CDR1 is SQVTM and CDR2 ANQGSEA. CDR3 sequence (DNA): TGCAGCGTTGGTAAGGGGACAGTGGGCAATGAGCAGTTCTTC. Protein sequence: CSVGKGTVGNEQFF.

By sample share, this clonotype is medium-sized (0.01 to 0.1%). This chain links TRBV7-3 with TRBJ2-1; the match to TRBD2 covers 12 bases. J was trimmed by 7 bases and V by 2 bases; bases with no gene match: 9. The CDR3 is made up of 17 amino acids. Per the germline V gene, CDR1 is SGHTA and CDR2 is FQGTGA. CDR3 residues: CASSLLGLAGGGNEQFF. The DNA of the CDR3 is TGTGCCAGCAGCTTATTGGGACTAGCGGGTGGCGGGAATGAGCAGTTCTTC.

This clonotype has a count of ten or more. This chain uses TRBV2 with TRBJ2-5; 9 bases align to TRBD2. Germline CDR1 is SNHLY and CDR2 is FYNNEI. J gave up 4 bases and V 4 bases, and 4 bases lay outside the gene matches. The CDR3 length is 14 residues. The CDR3 is CASSGLAGLETQYF. The CDR3 nucleotides read TGTGCCAGCAGTGGGCTAGCGGGATTAGAGACCCAGTACTTC.

Relative to its sample, this clonotype is medium-sized. This chain uses TRBV6-2 or TRBV6-3 with TRBJ1-1; perhaps TRBD1 as D (5 bases). The CDR3 spans 14 residues. Germline loops: CDR1 MNHEY, CDR2 SVGEGT. V shed 2 bases and J shed 1 base, with 8 bases lying between them. CDR3 loop: CASSYMGENTEAFF. CDR3 bases: TGTGCCAGCAGTTACATGGGGGAGAACACTGAAGCTTTCTTT.

This clonotype was observed a few times. CDR3 loop: CSAQRTPDTEAFF. For the CDR3, the DNA is TGCAGTGCACAAAGGACCCCTGACACTGAAGCTTTCTTT. V gene TRBV20-1 combines with J gene TRBJ1-1; the D is unclear. The germline V gene encodes CDR1 DFQATT and CDR2 SNEGSKA (reference sequence). The CDR3 runs 13 residues. With 6 bases removed from V and 3 bases from J, the gap between germline ends came to 14 bases.

This clonotype showed up many times. The chain uses TRBV4-2 and TRBJ2-7; D is possibly TRBD1 or TRBD2 (7 bases each). Trimming pared 1 base from V and 2 bases from J, leaving 12 bases between. This CDR3 region has 15 residues. Germline V gives CDR1 LGHNA, CDR2 YNFKEQ. The CDR3 loop reads CASSQASGTAYEQYF. The DNA for the CDR3 is TGTGCCAGCAGCCAAGCAAGCGGGACAGCCTACGAGCAGTACTTC.